A selection of T cell receptor beta chains follows, all from one sample in a study of cytomegalovirus exposure and HLA in healthy donors. Profiled with immunoSEQ multiplex PCR; TCRdb holds only in-frame clones, not every one. Here the sample spans about 150,000 clones, less than 90% being singletons. Sequencing input: PBMCs. The receptor source for this set is a man aged 18 to 35 in good health and CMV-seropositive. Each CDR3 is given with its conserved first and last residue. D genes are given only for firm matches. Clone size is given for some rows only: seen once, a few or many times, or a class if the clone is expanded.

DNA: TGTGCCAGCACCCCTCGAAGCGGGCCATTTTACAATGAGCAGTTCTTC; CDR3: CASTPRSGPFYNEQFF; size: NA; D: NA; J: TRBJ2-1; V: TRBV27
DNA: TGTGCCAGCAGACGGAGATTTAGCAATCAGCCCCAGCATTTT; CDR3: CASRRRFSNQPQHF; size: NA; D: NA; J: TRBJ1-5; V: TRBV6-4
DNA: TGTGCCAGCAGTCCTACTAGCGGGAATGAGCAGTTCTTC; CDR3: CASSPTSGNEQFF; size: once; D: TRBD2; J: TRBJ2-1; V: TRBV2
DNA: TGTGCCAGCAGTTCCCTCAGCGGGGGCGCAGATACGCAGTATTTT; CDR3: CASSSLSGGADTQYF; size: NA; D: TRBD2; J: TRBJ2-3; V: TRBV27
DNA: TGCGCCAGCAGCCCCCGGGGACAGGGATACACCGGGGAGCTGTTTTTT; CDR3: CASSPRGQGYTGELFF; size: few; D: TRBD1; J: TRBJ2-2; V: TRBV4-3
DNA: TGTGCCAGCAGCTTAGGGACAAAACAAGAGACCCAGTACTTC; CDR3: CASSLGTKQETQYF; size: NA; D: NA; J: TRBJ2-5; V: TRBV7-2
DNA: TGTGCCAGCTCACCGGTCGGGACATTCGGCTCTGGAAACACCATATATTTT; CDR3: CASSPVGTFGSGNTIYF; size: NA; D: NA; J: TRBJ1-3; V: TRBV18
DNA: TGCGCCAGCAGCCCCTCTCCAGAGACCCAGTACTTC; CDR3: CASSPSPETQYF; size: once; D: NA; J: TRBJ2-5; V: TRBV5-1
DNA: TGTGCCAGCAGCTGGGGGCAGGGACGGGACACTGAAGCTTTCTTT; CDR3: CASSWGQGRDTEAFF; size: NA; D: NA; J: TRBJ1-1; V: TRBV5-4
DNA: TGTGCCAGCAGTAGCGGGACGGCCTATGGCTACACCTTC; CDR3: CASSSGTAYGYTF; size: NA; D: NA; J: TRBJ1-2; V: TRBV5-4
DNA: TGTGCCAGCAGAGGGGACAGGAGCCTTTATGGCTACACCTTC; CDR3: CASRGDRSLYGYTF; size: NA; D: TRBD1; J: TRBJ1-2; V: TRBV6-6
DNA: TGTGCCAGCAGTGGGCGGGGACAGAGGGGCGGCAATGAGCAGTTCTTC; CDR3: CASSGRGQRGGNEQFF; size: NA; D: NA; J: TRBJ2-1; V: TRBV6-1
DNA: TGTGCCAGCAGCTTAGTGGGGGGGGGCCACACTGAAGCTTTCTTT; CDR3: CASSLVGGGHTEAFF; size: NA; D: NA; J: TRBJ1-1; V: TRBV7-2
DNA: TGTGCCAGCAGCCTCTCGGGAGGGGGAACTGAAGCTTTCTTT; CDR3: CASSLSGGGTEAFF; size: NA; D: NA; J: TRBJ1-1; V: TRBV7-2
DNA: TGTGCCAGCAGTGTGGGGGGTGGGTACGAGCAGTACTTC; CDR3: CASSVGGGYEQYF; size: once; D: NA; J: TRBJ2-7; V: TRBV6-4
DNA: TGTGCCAGCAGCTCCCCGGCCAGGCTCTCACAGTATAGCAATCAGCCCCAGCATTTT; CDR3: CASSSPARLSQYSNQPQHF; size: NA; D: NA; J: TRBJ1-5; V: TRBV11-3
DNA: TGTGCCAGCAGTGCCGAGGGGGGGGCTGCCTACGAGCAGTACTTC; CDR3: CASSAEGGAAYEQYF; size: NA; D: NA; J: TRBJ2-7; V: TRBV2
DNA: TGTGCCAGCAGAGAGGCCCCCTACGAGCAGTACTTC; CDR3: CASREAPYEQYF; size: NA; D: NA; J: TRBJ2-7; V: TRBV2
DNA: TGCGCCAGCAGCTCACCGTCCCAGGGTGCCTATGGCTACACCTTC; CDR3: CASSSPSQGAYGYTF; size: NA; D: NA; J: TRBJ1-2; V: TRBV4-1
DNA: TGTGCCAGCAGCTTGCGTGCCAGGGTGAACACTGAAGCTTTCTTT; CDR3: CASSLRARVNTEAFF; size: NA; D: NA; J: TRBJ1-1; V: TRBV5-6
DNA: TGTGCCAGCAGCTCCAAAGCGGATACCTACGAGCAGTACTTC; CDR3: CASSSKADTYEQYF; size: NA; D: NA; J: TRBJ2-7; V: TRBV13
DNA: TGTGCCAGCAGCTTGACAGATAGCAATCAGCCCCAGCATTTT; CDR3: CASSLTDSNQPQHF; size: NA; D: NA; J: TRBJ1-5; V: TRBV6-1
DNA: TGCAGTGCTGTCGCCCGGGGCGAGCAGTACTTC; CDR3: CSAVARGEQYF; size: NA; D: NA; J: TRBJ2-7; V: TRBV20-1
DNA: TGTGCCAGCAGCGTAGCGGGAGCGAGTGACACAGATACGCAGTATTTT; CDR3: CASSVAGASDTDTQYF; size: NA; D: NA; J: TRBJ2-3; V: TRBV9
DNA: TGTGCCAGCAGCCGAGGGACAGGGTCCTATGGCTACACCTTC; CDR3: CASSRGTGSYGYTF; size: NA; D: TRBD1; J: TRBJ1-2; V: TRBV5-5
DNA: TGTGCCAGCAGCCCGCTAACGGGGGCCTACGAGCAGTACTTC; CDR3: CASSPLTGAYEQYF; size: few; D: NA; J: TRBJ2-7; V: TRBV11-2
DNA: TGCGCCAGCAGCCCCGCTACAAGAGGGCTGACTGAAGCTTTCTTT; CDR3: CASSPATRGLTEAFF; size: NA; D: NA; J: TRBJ1-1; V: TRBV4-3
DNA: TGTGCCAGCACCTCCGGCCGGCTTGAGGCCCAGTACTTC; CDR3: CASTSGRLEAQYF; size: few; D: NA; J: TRBJ2-5; V: TRBV2
DNA: TGCGCCAGCAGCTTTACCGCCGCAAAGCTTACAGATACGCAGTATTTT; CDR3: CASSFTAAKLTDTQYF; size: NA; D: NA; J: TRBJ2-3; V: TRBV5-1
DNA: TGTGCCAGTAGTCGCGGATCCGCCGGGGGCACTGAAGCTTTCTTT; CDR3: CASSRGSAGGTEAFF; size: NA; D: NA; J: TRBJ1-1; V: TRBV19
DNA: TGTGCCAGCAGTTTGGGGACTAGCGGATCCAATGAGCAGTTCTTC; CDR3: CASSLGTSGSNEQFF; size: NA; D: TRBD2; J: TRBJ2-1; V: TRBV27
DNA: TGTGCCAGCAGACCCGGACGTCTAGGGGGTGAAAAACTGTTTTTT; CDR3: CASRPGRLGGEKLFF; size: NA; D: NA; J: TRBJ1-4; V: TRBV5-8
DNA: TGCGCCAGCAGCCCTGGACTAGGGCTCTCCTACGAGCAGTACTTC; CDR3: CASSPGLGLSYEQYF; size: NA; D: TRBD2; J: TRBJ2-7; V: TRBV5-1
DNA: TGTGCCAGCAGAAAACAGAACACTGAAGCTTTCTTT; CDR3: CASRKQNTEAFF; size: NA; D: NA; J: TRBJ1-1; V: TRBV2
DNA: TGTGCCAGCAGCGTAACAGGGATCCCTACCTACGAGCAGTACTTC; CDR3: CASSVTGIPTYEQYF; size: NA; D: NA; J: TRBJ2-7; V: TRBV9
DNA: TGTGCCAGCAGCCTTGGGGCAGGGAAGGACACGCAGTATTTT; CDR3: CASSLGAGKDTQYF; size: NA; D: NA; J: TRBJ2-3; V: TRBV6-5
DNA: TGTGCCAGCAGTTCCTCCGGGACAGGGACCTACAATGAGCAGTTCTTC; CDR3: CASSSSGTGTYNEQFF; size: NA; D: TRBD1; J: TRBJ2-1; V: TRBV27
DNA: TGTGCCAGCAGCAAGCTGGGGACAGCGAACCAAGAGACCCAGTACTTC; CDR3: CASSKLGTANQETQYF; size: NA; D: TRBD1; J: TRBJ2-5; V: TRBV7-9
DNA: TGTGCCTGGAGTGTGTCTAGCGGGGTCTACAATGAGCAGTTCTTC; CDR3: CAWSVSSGVYNEQFF; size: NA; D: TRBD2; J: TRBJ2-1; V: TRBV30
DNA: TGTGCCACCAGCCCCCTGATAGAAGATGAAAAACTGTTTTTT; CDR3: CATSPLIEDEKLFF; size: NA; D: NA; J: TRBJ1-4; V: TRBV15
DNA: TGTGCCAGCAGCTTGCGGGAGACCCAGTACTTC; CDR3: CASSLRETQYF; size: few; D: NA; J: TRBJ2-5; V: TRBV5-6
DNA: TGTGCCAGCAGAAGCCGGGACAGGGGGCTTCGGCCCCAGCATTTT; CDR3: CASRSRDRGLRPQHF; size: NA; D: TRBD1; J: TRBJ1-5; V: TRBV6-1
DNA: TGTGCCAGCAGTGGGGCCACTAGCGGGGCCTACGAGCAGTACTTC; CDR3: CASSGATSGAYEQYF; size: NA; D: TRBD2; J: TRBJ2-7; V: TRBV5-6
DNA: TGCGCCAGCAGCTTGGAAGTAGGGGCAAGCTACGAGCAGTACTTC; CDR3: CASSLEVGASYEQYF; size: NA; D: NA; J: TRBJ2-7; V: TRBV5-1
DNA: TGTGCCAGCAGCAGCCGGAGGCCGGAGGATGAGCAGTTCTTC; CDR3: CASSSRRPEDEQFF; size: NA; D: NA; J: TRBJ2-1; V: TRBV7-2
DNA: TGTGCCAGTAGGGACAGGAATAATCAGCCCCAGCATTTT; CDR3: CASRDRNNQPQHF; size: NA; D: TRBD1; J: TRBJ1-5; V: TRBV19
DNA: TGCGCCAGCAGCCTCAAAGACGGGAGTGGCACCTACGAGCAGTACTTC; CDR3: CASSLKDGSGTYEQYF; size: NA; D: NA; J: TRBJ2-7; V: TRBV4-3
DNA: TGTGCCAGTAGTATAGTTGGGGGGAGCACTGAAGCTTTCTTT; CDR3: CASSIVGGSTEAFF; size: NA; D: NA; J: TRBJ1-1; V: TRBV19
DNA: TGTGCCAGCAGTGAATATAGCAGGGGGCTTGGAGGCTACACCTTC; CDR3: CASSEYSRGLGGYTF; size: once; D: TRBD1; J: TRBJ1-2; V: TRBV6-1
DNA: TGTGCCAGCTCCCCCGGGACAGGAGGGAACCAGCCCCAGCATTTT; CDR3: CASSPGTGGNQPQHF; size: NA; D: TRBD1; J: TRBJ1-5; V: TRBV18
DNA: TGTGCCAGCAGCAAGGGACAGAAACTAACTAATGAAAAACTGTTTTTT; CDR3: CASSKGQKLTNEKLFF; size: NA; D: TRBD1; J: TRBJ1-4; V: TRBV5-6
DNA: TGCGCCAGCAGCCCCACAGGGGGCGATAGCACTGAAGCTTTCTTT; CDR3: CASSPTGGDSTEAFF; size: NA; D: TRBD1; J: TRBJ1-1; V: TRBV5-1